Sequencing of this T cell receptor beta chain was carried out in a study of OX40 agonist ivuxolimab in advanced cancers. Turning to the study itself: Ivuxolimab was administered intravenously to patients at 0.01 to 10 mg/kg every 2 weeks. Prior anti-PD-1, anti-PD-L1 or anti-CTLA-4 therapy did not bar entry, and about 38% had some.

Remarks on this clone: What it recognizes is unknown.

Overall study results and limits: At 0.1 to 3.0 mg/kg, clonal expansion of CD4+ and CD8+ blood T cells had occurred by week 6.

The table came from immunoSEQ multiplex PCR; TCRdb's copy has only in-frame clones and leaves some out. The table has approximately 40,000 clones, about 80% seen once. Losses at the gene ends were 6 bases for V and 3 bases for J; bases not matched to a gene: 9. CDR1 is MDHEN and CDR2 is SYDVKM in the germline V gene. The CDR3 consists of 15 residues. This receptor was taken from an adult with an advanced solid tumor such as melanoma, head and neck, liver or kidney cancer. The chain couples TRBV28 to TRBJ2-7; 9 nucleotides line up with TRBD1. The sequenced sample was CD4+ or CD8+ T cells sorted from blood, obtained in a trial of the OX40 agonist ivuxolimab. CDR3 loop: CASRRTGGGGYEQYF. In DNA form, the CDR3 reads TGTGCCAGCAGACGAACAGGGGGCGGGGGCTACGAGCAGTACTTC.